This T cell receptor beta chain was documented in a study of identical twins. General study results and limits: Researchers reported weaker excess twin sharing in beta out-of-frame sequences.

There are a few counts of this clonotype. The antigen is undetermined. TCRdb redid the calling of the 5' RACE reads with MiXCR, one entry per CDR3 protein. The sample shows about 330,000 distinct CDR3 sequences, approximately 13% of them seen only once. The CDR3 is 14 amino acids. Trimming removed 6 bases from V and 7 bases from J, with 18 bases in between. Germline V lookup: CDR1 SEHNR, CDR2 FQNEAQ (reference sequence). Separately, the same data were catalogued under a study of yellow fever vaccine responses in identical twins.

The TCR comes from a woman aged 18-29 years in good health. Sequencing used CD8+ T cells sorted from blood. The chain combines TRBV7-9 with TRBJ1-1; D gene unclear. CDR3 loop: CASRPVGRPDEAFF. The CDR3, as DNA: TGTGCCAGCAGACCCGTGGGCCGTCCGGATGAAGCTTTCTTT.